Following are 7 T cell receptor beta chains from one sample sequenced in a study of regulatory and conventional T cells in RAG deficiency. Conventional CD4+ T cells were sorted from blood as CD25-low CD127-high cells. The protocol was immunoSEQ multiplex PCR, while the TCRdb copy is restricted to in-frame clones and leaves out a portion. The table shows approximately 28,000 clones, with 90% to 95% occurring only once. The data also belong to a second study, concerning regulatory T cells. From that study: Amplification used 52 TRBV primers and 13 TRBJ primers.

Sequencing input: CD25- CD4+ T cells sorted from blood. Source of these receptors: a human donor in good health.

The chain has TRBV19 and TRBJ1-5, with D tentatively TRBD1 (5 bases). Germline V CDR1 and CDR2: LNHDA, SQIVND (reference sequence). The V gene lost 5 bases and the J gene lost 7 bases, with 15 bases spanning the gap. The CDR3 extends over 14 amino acids. In nucleotides, the CDR3 is TGTGCCAGTAGTGTACAGGCCCTCGGGCAGCCCCAGCATTTT. Residues: CASSVQALGQPQHF.

The chain carries TRBV5-7 and TRBJ1-4; D may be TRBD1 (6 bases). TRBV5-7 is flagged as an ORF with uncertain function. CDR3 length: 15 amino acids. Between the trimmed V and J ends, which lost 4 bases and 8 bases, there was a span of 18 bases. Here the CDR3 DNA reads TGTGCCAGCAGCACCAACAGGGAGTTTGGCGAAAAACTGTTTTTT. It specifies CASSTNREFGEKLFF.

The V gene is TRBV28, the J gene TRBJ1-2, with D possibly matching TRBD1 (5 bases). This CDR3 is 12 amino acids long. The ends were cut back, 4 bases at V and 5 bases at J, with 8 bases in the middle. From germline, CDR1 is MDHEN and CDR2 SYDVKM. The CDR3: CASSSSGYGYTF. CDR3 nucleotides: TGTGCCAGCAGTTCCTCAGGGTATGGCTACACCTTC.

The V gene is TRBV5-6, the J gene TRBJ2-5, with 9 nucleotides matching TRBD1. The V gene end was trimmed by 4 bases and the J gene end by 2 bases; junction bases not matched to a gene: 6. Germline V gene data show CDR1 as SGHDT and CDR2 as YYEEEE. This CDR3 contains 15 residues. The CDR3 DNA follows: TGTGCCAGCAGCCCGGGACAGGGAAGGCAAGAGACCCAGTACTTC. Amino acid sequence: CASSPGQGRQETQYF.

The genes are TRBV2 and TRBJ1-2; 8 nucleotides line up with TRBD1. CDR3 length: 15 amino acids. Per the germline V gene, CDR1 is SNHLY and CDR2 is FYNNEI. V was pared by 5 bases and J by 2 bases, with 7 bases of the junction left unmatched. CDR3 nucleotide sequence: TGTGCCAGCAGTCCACTTAGGACAGGGAACTATGGCTACACCTTC. Translated: CASSPLRTGNYGYTF.

The chain carries TRBV19 and TRBJ1-1; tentatively, D is TRBD1 (5 bases). Germline CDR1 is LNHDA and CDR2 is SQIVND (reference sequence). Trimming removed 6 bases at V and 5 bases at J, with 13 bases between. There are 13 residues in the CDR3. This CDR3 is CASRLGGRTEAFF. The CDR3, as DNA: TGTGCCAGTAGGTTGGGGGGTAGGACTGAAGCTTTCTTT.

The rearrangement joins TRBV30 to TRBJ1-1; 12 bases agree with TRBD1. With 5 bases clipped from V and 5 bases from J, the junction kept 6 bases outside the gene matches. The length of the CDR3 is 14 residues. Germline lookup yields CDR1 GTSNPN and CDR2 SVGIG (reference sequence). The DNA of the CDR3 is TGTGCCTGGGGGGAGGGACAGGGGGCGACTGAAGCTTTCTTT. Its translation is CAWGEGQGATEAFF.